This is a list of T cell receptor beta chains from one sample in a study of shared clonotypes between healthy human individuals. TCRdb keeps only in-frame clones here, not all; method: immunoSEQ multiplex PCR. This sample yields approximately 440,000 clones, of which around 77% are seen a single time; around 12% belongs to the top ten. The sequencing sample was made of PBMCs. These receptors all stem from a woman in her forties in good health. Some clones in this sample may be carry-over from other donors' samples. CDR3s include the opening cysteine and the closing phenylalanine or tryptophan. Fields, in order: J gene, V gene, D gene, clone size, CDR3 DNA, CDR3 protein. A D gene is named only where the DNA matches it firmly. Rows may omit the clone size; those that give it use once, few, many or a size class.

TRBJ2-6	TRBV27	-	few	TGTGCCAGCAGTCACGGCCTCTCTGGGGCCAACGTCCTGACTTTC	CASSHGLSGANVLTF
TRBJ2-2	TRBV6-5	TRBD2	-	TGTGCCAGCGGACGGCTAGCGGGAGATATCGGGGAGCTGTTTTTT	CASGRLAGDIGELFF
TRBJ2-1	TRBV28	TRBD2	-	TGTGCCAGCAGTCCCGGGACTAGCGGGAGCTACAATGAGCAGTTCTTC	CASSPGTSGSYNEQFF
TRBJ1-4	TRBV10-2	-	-	TGCGCCTCCGCCCGGGGCATGGCACAGGATGAAAAACTGTTTTTT	CASARGMAQDEKLFF
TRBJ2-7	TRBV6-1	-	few	TGTGCCAGCAGTGAAGAACTAAGCCAGGGGAACGAGCAGTACTTC	CASSEELSQGNEQYF
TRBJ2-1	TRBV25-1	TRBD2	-	TGTGCCAGCAGTGAATCCCTAGCGGGAGCCAATGAGCAGTTCTTC	CASSESLAGANEQFF
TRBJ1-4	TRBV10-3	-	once	TGTGCCATCGGGGGAGGCAGGACAACTAATGAAAAACTGTTTTTT	CAIGGGRTTNEKLFF
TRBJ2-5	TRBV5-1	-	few	TGCGCCAGCAGCTCTACGTTCGAGACCCAGTACTTC	CASSSTFETQYF
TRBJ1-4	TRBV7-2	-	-	TGTGCCAGCAGCCCATGGGGGGGGTCCCCTAATGAAAAACTGTTTTTT	CASSPWGGSPNEKLFF
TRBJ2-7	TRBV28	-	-	TGTGCCAGCAGTTCCCCATTCACAGGGGGAGGGTACGAGCAGTACTTC	CASSSPFTGGGYEQYF
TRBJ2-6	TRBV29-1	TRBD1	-	TGCAGCGTTGGCAACAGGGGCTCTGGGGCCAACGTCCTGACTTTC	CSVGNRGSGANVLTF
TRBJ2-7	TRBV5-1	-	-	TGCGCCAGCAGCTTGGACGGACAGTACGAGCAGTACTTC	CASSLDGQYEQYF